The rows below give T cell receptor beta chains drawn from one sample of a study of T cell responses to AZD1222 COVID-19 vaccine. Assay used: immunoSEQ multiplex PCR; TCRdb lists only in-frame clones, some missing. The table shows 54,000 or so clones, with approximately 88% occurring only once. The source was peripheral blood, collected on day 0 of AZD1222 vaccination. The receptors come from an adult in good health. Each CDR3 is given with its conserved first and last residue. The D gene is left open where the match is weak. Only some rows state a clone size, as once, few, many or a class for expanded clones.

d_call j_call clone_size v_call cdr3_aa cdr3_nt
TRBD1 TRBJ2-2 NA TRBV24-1 CATSDLISFATGDTGELFF TGTGCCACCAGTGATTTGATTTCTTTTGCGACAGGGGACACCGGGGAGCTGTTTTTT
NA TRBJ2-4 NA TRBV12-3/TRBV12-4 CASSFKEKNIQYF TGTGCCAGCAGTTTTAAGGAGAAAAACATTCAGTACTTC
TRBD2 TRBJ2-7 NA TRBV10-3 CAISETSGERGEQYF TGTGCCATCAGTGAGACTAGCGGGGAGAGGGGCGAGCAGTACTTC
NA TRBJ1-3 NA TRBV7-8 CASSESGTASGNTIYF TGTGCCAGCAGCGAATCGGGGACGGCCTCTGGAAACACCATATATTTT
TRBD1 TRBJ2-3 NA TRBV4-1 CASSWTRGQIDTQYF TGCGCCAGCAGCTGGACCAGGGGGCAGATAGATACGCAGTATTTT
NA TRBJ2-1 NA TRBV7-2 CASSLDHISYNEQFF TGTGCCAGCAGCTTGGACCACATATCCTACAATGAGCAGTTCTTC
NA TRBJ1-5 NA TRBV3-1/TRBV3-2 CASSQEPFGGNQPQHF TGTGCCAGCAGCCAAGAGCCGTTTGGGGGGAATCAGCCCCAGCATTTT
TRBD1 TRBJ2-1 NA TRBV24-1 CATSVGRGYGNEQFF TGTGCCACCAGTGTAGGCAGGGGGTATGGCAATGAGCAGTTCTTC
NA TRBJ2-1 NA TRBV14 CASSQQGNNYEQFF TGTGCCAGCAGCCAACAGGGTAACAATTATGAGCAGTTCTTC
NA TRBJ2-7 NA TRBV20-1 CSASLTYEQYF TGCAGTGCTAGTTTAACTTACGAGCAGTACTTC
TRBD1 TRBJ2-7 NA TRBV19 CASRRAGTGPYEQYF TGTGCCAGTAGACGGGCCGGGACAGGACCCTACGAGCAGTACTTC
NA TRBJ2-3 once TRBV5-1 CATCSGTLSTDTQYF TGCGCCACCTGCTCCGGGACACTTAGCACAGATACGCAGTATTTT
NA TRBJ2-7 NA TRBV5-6 CASSLLRPGAIRDYEQYF TGTGCCAGCAGCTTACTCCGCCCCGGGGCGATCAGAGACTACGAGCAGTACTTC
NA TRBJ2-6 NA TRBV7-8 CASSFGSSGANVLTF TGTGCCAGCAGCTTCGGAAGCTCTGGGGCCAACGTCCTGACTTTC
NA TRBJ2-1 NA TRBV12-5 CASGLISHEQFF TGTGCTAGTGGTTTGATTTCTCATGAGCAGTTCTTC
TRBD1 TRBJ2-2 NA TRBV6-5 CASGRDRVTGELFF TGTGCCAGCGGAAGGGACAGAGTTACCGGGGAGCTGTTTTTT
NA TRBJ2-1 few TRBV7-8 CASSPARVSYNEQFF TGTGCCAGCAGCCCCGCGCGGGTCTCCTACAATGAGCAGTTCTTC
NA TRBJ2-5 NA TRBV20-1 CSASYQETQYF TGCAGTGCTAGCTATCAAGAGACCCAGTACTTC
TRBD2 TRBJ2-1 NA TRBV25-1 CASQKEGLAYNEQFF TGTGCCAGCCAAAAAGAGGGACTAGCCTACAATGAGCAGTTCTTC
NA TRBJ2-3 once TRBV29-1 CSVGFPQGTDTQYF TGCAGCGTTGGTTTTCCCCAGGGCACAGATACGCAGTATTTT
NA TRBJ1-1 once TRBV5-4 CASSLRSLLMNTEAFF TGTGCCAGCAGCTTGCGCAGCCTCTTGATGAACACTGAAGCTTTCTTT
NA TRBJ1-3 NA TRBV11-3 CASSLEVSGNTIYF TGTGCCAGCAGCTTAGAAGTTTCTGGAAACACCATATATTTT
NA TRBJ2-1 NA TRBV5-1 CASSPQTASYNEQFF TGCGCCAGCAGCCCCCAGACCGCCAGTTACAATGAGCAGTTCTTC
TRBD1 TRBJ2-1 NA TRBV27 CASTAPGQIHEQFF TGTGCCAGCACCGCTCCGGGACAGATCCATGAGCAGTTCTTC
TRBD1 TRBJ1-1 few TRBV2 CASSEARRGQAFF TGTGCCAGCAGTGAAGCGAGGAGGGGGCAAGCTTTCTTT
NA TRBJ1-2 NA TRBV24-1 CATSDYGRDYGYTF TGTGCCACCAGTGATTATGGCAGGGACTATGGCTACACCTTC
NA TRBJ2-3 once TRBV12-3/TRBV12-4 CASSQLPDTQYF TGTGCCAGCAGTCAGCTCCCAGATACGCAGTATTTT
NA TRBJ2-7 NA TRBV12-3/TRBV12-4 CASWLGAGEQYF TGTGCCAGCTGGTTGGGGGCCGGGGAGCAGTACTTC
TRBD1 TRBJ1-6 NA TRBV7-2 CASSRDRGFSPLHF TGTGCCAGCAGCCGGGACAGGGGTTTCTCACCCCTCCACTTT
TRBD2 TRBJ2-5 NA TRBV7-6 CASSLPTSGGGLETQYF TGTGCCAGCAGCTTACCGACTAGCGGGGGGGGGTTGGAGACCCAGTACTTC
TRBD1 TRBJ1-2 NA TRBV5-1 CASSGGQGGGYTF TGCGCCAGCAGCGGAGGACAGGGGGGAGGCTACACCTTC
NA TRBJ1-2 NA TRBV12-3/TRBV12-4 CASRDSNYGYTF TGTGCCAGCAGGGACAGTAACTATGGCTACACCTTC
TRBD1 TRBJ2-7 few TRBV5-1 CASSSKPGQDFTYEQYF TGCGCCAGCAGCTCTAAACCGGGACAGGACTTTACCTACGAGCAGTACTTC
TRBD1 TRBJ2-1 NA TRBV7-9 CASSFRTGGNNEQFF TGTGCCAGCAGCTTTAGGACAGGGGGGAACAATGAGCAGTTCTTC
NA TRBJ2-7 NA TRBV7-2 CASSLEGTSYEQYF TGTGCCAGCAGCTTAGAGGGGACCTCCTACGAGCAGTACTTC
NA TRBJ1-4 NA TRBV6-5 CASSYSRVSNEKLFF TGTGCCAGCAGTTACTCCAGGGTTTCTAATGAAAAACTGTTTTTT
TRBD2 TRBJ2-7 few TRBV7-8 CASTKLAGGYEQYF TGTGCCAGCACCAAGCTAGCGGGAGGCTACGAGCAGTACTTC
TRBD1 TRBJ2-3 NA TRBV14 CASSPDRRTDTQYF TGTGCCAGCAGCCCGGACAGGCGCACAGATACGCAGTATTTT
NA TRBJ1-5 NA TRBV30 CAWSPGDFLNQPQHF TGTGCCTGGAGTCCGGGGGACTTCCTCAATCAGCCCCAGCATTTT
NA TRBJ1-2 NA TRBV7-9 CASSLEGRCTF TGTGCCAGCAGCTTAGAGGGGAGATGCACCTTC
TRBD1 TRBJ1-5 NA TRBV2 CASSLVDRGNQPQHF TGTGCCAGCAGCCTCGTCGACAGGGGGAACCAGCCCCAGCATTTT
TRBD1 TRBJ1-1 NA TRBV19 CASSIVRGKNTEAFF TGTGCCAGTAGTATAGTCAGGGGGAAGAACACTGAAGCTTTCTTT
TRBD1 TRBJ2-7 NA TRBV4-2 CASSQGGSQGVYEQYF TGTGCCAGCAGCCAAGGTGGTAGCCAGGGGGTTTACGAGCAGTACTTC
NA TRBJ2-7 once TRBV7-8 CASRKTVQGYEQYF TGTGCCAGCAGGAAGACAGTTCAGGGGTACGAGCAGTACTTC
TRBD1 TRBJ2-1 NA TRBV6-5 CASSLRGRGQSEQFF TGTGCCAGCAGTCTACGGGGAAGGGGGCAATCAGAGCAGTTCTTC
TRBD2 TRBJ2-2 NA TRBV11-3 CASSLEIAGGRRGTGELFF TGTGCCAGCAGCCTCGAAATAGCGGGAGGGCGAAGAGGCACCGGGGAGCTGTTTTTT
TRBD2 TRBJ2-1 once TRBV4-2 CASSRGLAALNEQFF TGTGCCAGCAGCAGAGGACTAGCGGCCCTCAATGAGCAGTTCTTC
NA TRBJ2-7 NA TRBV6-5 CASSYGGPSYEQYF TGTGCCAGCAGTTACGGAGGCCCATCCTACGAGCAGTACTTC
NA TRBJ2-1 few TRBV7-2 CASSHGGSLNEQFF TGTGCCAGCAGCCACGGTGGCAGTCTCAATGAGCAGTTCTTC
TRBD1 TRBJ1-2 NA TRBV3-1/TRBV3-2 CASSLEGTGDYGYTF TGTGCCAGCAGCCTCGAAGGGACAGGCGACTATGGCTACACCTTC
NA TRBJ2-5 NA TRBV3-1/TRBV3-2 CASSQVAGEETQYF TGTGCCAGCAGCCAAGTGGCTGGAGAGGAGACCCAGTACTTC
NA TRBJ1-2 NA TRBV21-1 CASSKRGRGCGYTF TGTGCCAGCAGCAAAAGAGGACGGGGATGTGGCTACACCTTC
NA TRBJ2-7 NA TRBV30 CAWSRGSPFEQYF TGTGCCTGGAGTCGGGGGTCCCCTTTTGAGCAGTACTTC
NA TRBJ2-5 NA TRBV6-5 CASSLRTIKETQYF TGTGCCAGCAGCCTTAGAACCATAAAAGAGACCCAGTACTTC
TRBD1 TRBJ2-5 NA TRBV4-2 CASSNRDRGLETQYF TGTGCCAGCAGCAACCGGGACAGGGGGCTGGAGACCCAGTACTTC
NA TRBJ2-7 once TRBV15 CATSRQGYYEQYF TGTGCCACCAGCAGACAGGGTTACTACGAGCAGTACTTC
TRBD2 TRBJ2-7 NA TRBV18 CASSPPGLAGLSEQYF TGTGCCAGCTCACCCCCGGGACTAGCGGGACTGAGCGAGCAGTACTTC